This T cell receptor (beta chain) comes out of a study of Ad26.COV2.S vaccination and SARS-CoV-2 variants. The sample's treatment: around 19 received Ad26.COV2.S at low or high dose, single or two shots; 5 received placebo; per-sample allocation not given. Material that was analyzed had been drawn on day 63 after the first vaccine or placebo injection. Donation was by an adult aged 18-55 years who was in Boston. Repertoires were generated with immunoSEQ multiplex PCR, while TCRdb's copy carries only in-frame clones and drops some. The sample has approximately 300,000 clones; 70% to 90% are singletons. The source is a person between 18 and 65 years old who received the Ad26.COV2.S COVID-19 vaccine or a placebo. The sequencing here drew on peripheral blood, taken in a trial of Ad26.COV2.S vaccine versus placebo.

In nucleotides, the CDR3 is TGTGCCAGCAGCCAGCCGACAGGTCTCCGGGCGACAGATACGCAGTATTTT. This translates into CASSQPTGLRATDTQYF. This chain uses TRBV11-2 with TRBJ2-3; tentative D call: TRBD1 (6 bases). Trimming cost V 5 bases and J 3 bases, with 21 bases left between them. Germline values: CDR1 SGHAT, CDR2 FQNNGV. CDR3 size: 17 residues.